This T cell receptor (beta chain) is drawn from a study of monozygotic twins with cystic fibrosis. Study results and caveats: Shared CDR3 numbers were not associated with age, concordance or severity. Nucleotide-identical clonotype sharing was significantly higher within monozygotic CF twin pairs than between unrelated CF individuals. Low clonality (median roughly 0.01) suggested a mostly naive repertoire. V usage most resembled the co-twin in 13 of 16 pairs.

TCRdb's table, derived via immunoSEQ multiplex PCR, lists solely in-frame clones and lacks some. This table holds some 25,000 clones, about 96% found once. The CDR3 has 15 residues. Germline CDR1 MDHEN, CDR2 SYDVKM. The V end lost 5 bases, the J end lost 0 bases, and 11 bases lay between the germline ends. This clone has more than one count but fewer than ten. Its antigen remains unidentified. The chain carries TRBV28 and TRBJ1-5; D unresolved. This clonotype was sampled from a girl aged 2 to 9 with cystic fibrosis. Sequenced sample: blood. The CDR3 DNA follows: TGTGCCAGCAGTACTCAATCCTTTAGCAATCAGCCCCAGCATTTT. It translates to CASSTQSFSNQPQHF.